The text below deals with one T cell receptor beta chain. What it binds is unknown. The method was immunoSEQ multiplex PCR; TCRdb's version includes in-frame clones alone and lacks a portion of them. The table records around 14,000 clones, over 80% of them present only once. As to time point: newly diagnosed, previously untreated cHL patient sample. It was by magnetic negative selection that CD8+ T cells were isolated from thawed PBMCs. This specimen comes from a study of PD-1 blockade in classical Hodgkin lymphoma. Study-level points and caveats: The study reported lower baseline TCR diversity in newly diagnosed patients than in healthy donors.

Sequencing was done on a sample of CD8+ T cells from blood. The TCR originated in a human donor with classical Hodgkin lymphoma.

Written as DNA, the CDR3 is TGTGCCAGCAGTCACCCTAAGACAGATACGCAGTATTTT. Amino acids: CASSHPKTDTQYF. This chain joins TRBV6-6 and TRBJ2-3; D unclear. CDR3 length: 13 residues. The germline V and J ends were trimmed by 5 bases and 3 bases, with 9 bases remaining between them. Germline CDR1 is MNHNY and CDR2 is SVGAGI (reference sequence).